Described below is a single T cell receptor beta chain sequence and its context. What it binds is not known. The CDR3 has 14 amino acids. Germline V gene data show CDR1 as MNHNY and CDR2 as SVGAGI (reference sequence). V gave up 10 bases and J gave up 5 bases, with 20 bases separating them. Assay used: immunoSEQ multiplex PCR; TCRdb lists only in-frame clones, some missing. The sample lists about 2.1 million clones; 93% were seen once. The sample comes from a study of shared clonotypes between healthy human individuals. Cells designated naive CD8 were CD45RO-negative and were positively selected for CCR7, with terminally differentiated effector memory CD45RA+ cells excluded. The study drew its donors from healthy HIV-negative adults without recent acute infections or vaccinations. The study drew all its donors from Caucasian adults living in Nashville, Tennessee. Whole-study findings and limits: The study found lower generation probabilities in non-shared clonotypes than in those shared by all four donors. Naive subsets typically showed greater estimated richness than memory subsets.

Source material: naive CD8+ T cells from PBMCs. The source of this sequence is a young man in good health. Some clones in this sample may be carry-over from other donors' samples. The rearrangement joins TRBV6-6 to TRBJ1-2, with D perhaps matching TRBD1 (5 bases). DNA for the CDR3: TGTGCCACCAACTTTGGAGGGGAAGGTTATGGCTACACCTTC. Protein product: CATNFGGEGYGYTF.